The clone carrying this T cell receptor (beta chain) showed up just a few times. No antigen is known for it. This specimen comes from a study of T-cell memory formation after mild COVID-19. 5'RACE, which relied on constant-segment primers, yielded TCR alpha and TCR beta cDNA libraries carrying sample barcodes and UMIs. TCRdb re-analysed the 5' RACE reads in MiXCR, keeping a single row per CDR3 protein. The sample holds 450,000 or so distinct CDR3 sequences; roughly 25% are singletons and the top ten take approximately 12%. The V end lost 8 bases, the J end lost 8 bases, and 6 bases lay between the germline ends. The CDR3 is 9 residues long. CDR1 and CDR2 (germline): SNHLY, FYNNEI. Regarding the study as a whole: Researchers could not confirm that second-wave clones peaking on day 37 targeted SARS-CoV-2. Whereas later expanders leaned CD4+, clones contracting day 15 to 85 showed a balanced CD4/CD8 makeup.

This TCR came from an adult woman who had mild COVID-19 (a few samples of this study predate the infection). Cell type and time point are not known. Source material: PBMCs or a T cell subset sorted from them (not recorded which). The chain couples TRBV2 to TRBJ1-1, with D maybe TRBD1 (5 bases). CDR3 DNA sequence: TGTGCCAGCGGGGCCGAAGCTTTCTTT. Protein product: CASGAEAFF.